This T cell receptor beta chain stems from a study of T cell changes during pregnancy in multiple sclerosis. Germline V gene lookup returns CDR1 SGHRS and CDR2 YFSETQ. Unmatched junction bases numbered 5, after V lost 2 bases and J lost 1 base. CDR3 size: 16 residues. Data came from immunoSEQ multiplex PCR; TCRdb stores just in-frame clones and leaves some out. The sample shows tens of thousands of clones, about 90% of them seen only once. The sample consisted of peripheral blood, taken in the second trimester of pregnancy. The chain couples TRBV5-1 to TRBJ2-1, with TRBD1 matching over 8 bases. The clonotype originates from a female donor with multiple sclerosis, enrolled in a pregnancy study. CDR3 nucleotides: TGCGCCAGCAGCTTACGGCAGGGGGCGTCCTACAATGAGCAGTTCTTC. This encodes CASSLRQGASYNEQFF. Using reference TRBV5-1 and TRBJ2-1 for the parts outside the CDR3, the full variable domain is KAGVTQTPRYLIKTRGQQVTLSCSPISGHRSVSWYQQTPGQGLQFLFEYFSETQRNKGNFPGRFSGRQFSNSRSEMNVSTLELGDSALYLCASSLRQGASYNEQFFGPGTRLTVL.